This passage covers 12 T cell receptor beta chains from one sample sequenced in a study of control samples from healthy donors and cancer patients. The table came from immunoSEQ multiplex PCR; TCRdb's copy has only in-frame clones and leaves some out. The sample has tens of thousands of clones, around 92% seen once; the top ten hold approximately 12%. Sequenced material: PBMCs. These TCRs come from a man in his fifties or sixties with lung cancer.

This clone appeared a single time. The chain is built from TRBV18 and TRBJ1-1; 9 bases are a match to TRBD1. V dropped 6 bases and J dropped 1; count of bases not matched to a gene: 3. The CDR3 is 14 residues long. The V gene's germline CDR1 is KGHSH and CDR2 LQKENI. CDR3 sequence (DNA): TGTGCCAGCTCGAGACAGGGGGGGAACACTGAAGCTTTCTTT. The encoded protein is CASSRQGGNTEAFF. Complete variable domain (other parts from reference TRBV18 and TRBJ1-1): NAGVMQNPRHLVRRRGQEARLRCSPMKGHSHVYWYRQLPEEGLKFMVYLQKENIIDESGMPKERFSAEFPKEGPSILRIQQVVRGDSAAYFCASSRQGGNTEAFFGQGTRLTVV.

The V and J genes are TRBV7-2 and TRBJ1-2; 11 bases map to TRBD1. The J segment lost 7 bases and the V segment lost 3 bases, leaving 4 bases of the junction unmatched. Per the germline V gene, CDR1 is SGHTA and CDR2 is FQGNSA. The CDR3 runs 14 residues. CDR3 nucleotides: TGTGCCAGCAGCTTCCCCGGGACAGGGGGTGGCTACACCTTC. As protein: CASSFPGTGGGYTF.

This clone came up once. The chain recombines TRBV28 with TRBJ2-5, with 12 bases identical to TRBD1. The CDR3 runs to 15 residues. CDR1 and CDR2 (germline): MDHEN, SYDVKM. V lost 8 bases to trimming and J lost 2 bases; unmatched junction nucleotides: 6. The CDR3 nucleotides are TGTGCCAGCCTACCGGGACAGGGGGCGCAAGAGACCCAGTACTTC. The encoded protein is CASLPGQGAQETQYF. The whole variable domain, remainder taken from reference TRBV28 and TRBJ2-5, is DVKVTQSSRYLVKRTGEKVFLECVQDMDHENMFWYRQDPGLGLRLIYFSYDVKMKEKGDIPEGYSVSREKKERFSLILESASTNQTSMYLCASLPGQGAQETQYFGPGTRLLVL.

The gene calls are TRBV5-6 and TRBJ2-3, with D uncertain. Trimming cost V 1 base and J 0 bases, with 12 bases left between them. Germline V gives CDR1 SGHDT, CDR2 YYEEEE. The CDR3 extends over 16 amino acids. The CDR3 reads CASSLRRTESTDTQYF. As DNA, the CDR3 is TGTGCCAGCAGCTTGAGACGAACAGAGAGCACAGATACGCAGTATTTT.

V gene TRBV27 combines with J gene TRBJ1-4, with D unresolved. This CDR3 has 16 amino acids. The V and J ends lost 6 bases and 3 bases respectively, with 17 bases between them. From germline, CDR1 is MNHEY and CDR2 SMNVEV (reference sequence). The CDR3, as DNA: TGTGCCAGCAGCCCAAGCTGGGGAGGACCTAATGAAAAACTGTTTTTT. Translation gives CASSPSWGGPNEKLFF.

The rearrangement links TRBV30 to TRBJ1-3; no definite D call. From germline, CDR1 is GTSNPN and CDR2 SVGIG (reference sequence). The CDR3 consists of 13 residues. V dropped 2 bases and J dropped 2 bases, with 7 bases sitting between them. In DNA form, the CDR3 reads TGTGCCTGGAGTCCCCCCCCTGGAAACACCATATATTTT. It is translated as CAWSPPPGNTIYF.

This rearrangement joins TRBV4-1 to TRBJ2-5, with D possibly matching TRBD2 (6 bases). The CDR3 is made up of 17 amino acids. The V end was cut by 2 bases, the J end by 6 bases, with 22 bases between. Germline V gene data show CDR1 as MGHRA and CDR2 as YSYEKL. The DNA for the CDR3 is TGCGCCAGCAGCCAAACCCAAATACCGACTAGACCACAGACCCAGTACTTC. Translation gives CASSQTQIPTRPQTQYF.

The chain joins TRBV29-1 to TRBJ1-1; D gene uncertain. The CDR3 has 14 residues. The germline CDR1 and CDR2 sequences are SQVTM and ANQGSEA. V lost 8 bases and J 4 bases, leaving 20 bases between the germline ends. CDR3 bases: TGCAGCCCCACCCGGTCGGGCCGAGGCACTGAAGCTTTCTTT. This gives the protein CSPTRSGRGTEAFF.

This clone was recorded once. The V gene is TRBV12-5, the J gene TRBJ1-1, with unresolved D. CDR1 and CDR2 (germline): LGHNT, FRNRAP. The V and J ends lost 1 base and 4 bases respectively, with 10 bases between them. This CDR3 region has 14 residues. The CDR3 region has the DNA TGTGCTAGTGGTTTGGAGGGTTTCGGCACTGAAGCTTTCTTT. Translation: CASGLEGFGTEAFF.

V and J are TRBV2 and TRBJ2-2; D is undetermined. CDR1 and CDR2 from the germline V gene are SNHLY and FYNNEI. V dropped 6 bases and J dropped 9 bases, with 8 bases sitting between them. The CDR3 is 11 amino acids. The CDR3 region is CASSGLRELFF. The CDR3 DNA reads TGTGCCAGCAGCGGTCTTAGGGAGCTGTTTTTT.

CDR3 protein: CASSLEGSEAFF. In DNA form, the CDR3 reads TGTGCCAGTAGTCTCGAGGGGAGTGAAGCTTTCTTT. The chain uses TRBV19 and TRBJ1-1; TRBD1 might be the D (5 bases). The CDR3 is made up of 12 amino acids. Trimming removed 5 bases from V and 7 bases from J, with 11 bases in between. From germline, CDR1 is LNHDA and CDR2 SQIVND (reference sequence).

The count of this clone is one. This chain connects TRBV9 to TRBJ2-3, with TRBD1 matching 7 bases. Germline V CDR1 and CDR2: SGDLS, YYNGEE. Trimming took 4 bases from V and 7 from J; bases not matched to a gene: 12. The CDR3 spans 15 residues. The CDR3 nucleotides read TGTGCCAGCAGCACACAGGGGTCCAATACAAATACGCAGTATTTT. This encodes CASSTQGSNTNTQYF.